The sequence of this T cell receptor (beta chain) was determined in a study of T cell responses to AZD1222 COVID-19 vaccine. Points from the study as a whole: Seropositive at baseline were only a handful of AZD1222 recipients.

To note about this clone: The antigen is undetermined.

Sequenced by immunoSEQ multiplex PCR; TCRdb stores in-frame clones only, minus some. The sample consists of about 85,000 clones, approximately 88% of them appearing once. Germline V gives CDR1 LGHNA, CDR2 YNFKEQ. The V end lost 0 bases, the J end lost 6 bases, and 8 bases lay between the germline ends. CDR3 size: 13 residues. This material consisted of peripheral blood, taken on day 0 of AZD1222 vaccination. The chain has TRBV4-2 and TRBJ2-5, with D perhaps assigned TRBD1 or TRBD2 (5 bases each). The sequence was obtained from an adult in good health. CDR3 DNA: TGTGCCAGCAGCCAAGATCTGGGACAGACCCAGTACTTC. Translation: CASSQDLGQTQYF.